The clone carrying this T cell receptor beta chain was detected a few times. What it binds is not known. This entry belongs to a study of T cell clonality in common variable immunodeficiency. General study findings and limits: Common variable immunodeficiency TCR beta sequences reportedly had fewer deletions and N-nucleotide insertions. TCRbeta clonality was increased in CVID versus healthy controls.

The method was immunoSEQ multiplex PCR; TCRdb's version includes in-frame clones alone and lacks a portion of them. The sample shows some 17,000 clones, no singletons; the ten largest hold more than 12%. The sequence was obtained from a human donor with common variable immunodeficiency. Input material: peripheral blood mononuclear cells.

The CDR3 protein is CASRTSGGTNEQFF. CDR3 DNA, as far as it was read: TGTGCCAGCAGAACTAGCGGGGGCACCAATGAG. J is TRBJ2-1 and V is TRBV2; 11 bases are a match to TRBD2. The missing CDR3 end, 3 residues past where the read stops, is filled in from the germline J gene. The V gene's germline CDR1 is SNHLY and CDR2 FYNNEI. V dropped 6 bases and J dropped 6; count of bases not matched to a gene: 4. The CDR3 has 14 amino acids.